These 24 T cell receptor beta chains originate from one sample sequenced in a study of blood T cell repertoires in COVID-19. The method was immunoSEQ multiplex PCR; TCRdb's version includes in-frame clones alone and lacks a portion of them. Of approximately 300,000 clones in the sample, 70% to 90% are singletons; the top ten hold approximately 4.2%. Specimen: PBMCs or T cells enriched from blood (not recorded which). These receptors came from a woman in her twenties or thirties who had recovered from COVID-19.

This chain joins TRBV3-1 (or the pseudogene TRBV3-2) and TRBJ2-7; TRBD2 is a possible D gene (5 bases). Trimming stripped 0 bases from V and 0 bases from J, with 9 bases between. The CDR3 length is 15 residues. Germline CDR1 is LGHDT and CDR2 is YNNKEL (reference sequence). The CDR3 loop reads CASSQESGSSYEQYF. The CDR3 region has the DNA TGTGCCAGCAGCCAAGAGTCGGGGAGCTCCTACGAGCAGTACTTC.

V usage is TRBV30 and J usage is TRBJ1-4; the D gene is possibly TRBD1 (5 bases). Germline loops: CDR1 GTSNPN, CDR2 SVGIG (reference sequence). V shed 0 bases and J shed 8 bases, with 16 bases lying between them. This CDR3 has 15 residues. The CDR3 reads CAWSVLPGVGEKLFF. The CDR3 bases are TGTGCCTGGAGTGTACTTCCGGGGGTAGGGGAAAAACTGTTTTTT.

This chain links TRBV18 with TRBJ2-1; 12 nucleotides agree with TRBD1. Germline CDR1 and CDR2: KGHSH and LQKENI. V lost 3 bases to trimming and J lost 4 bases; unmatched junction nucleotides: 10. The CDR3 runs to 18 residues. CDR3 coding DNA: TGTGCCAGCTCACCGCGTCCCGGGACAGGGGGCGGGTACAATGAGCAGTTCTTC. Amino acids: CASSPRPGTGGGYNEQFF.

The chain is built from TRBV16 and TRBJ1-5; D is unclear. Per the germline V gene, CDR1 is KGHSY and CDR2 is FQNENV. The CDR3 covers 17 residues. The V gene lost 3 bases and the J gene lost 5 bases, with 20 bases spanning the gap. The CDR3, as DNA: TGTGCCAGCAGCCATCCGGGGAAACGATGGGTAGATCAGCCCCAGCATTTT. This sequence encodes CASSHPGKRWVDQPQHF.

This rearrangement joins TRBV6-2 or TRBV6-3 to TRBJ2-1; D might be TRBD2 (6 bases). CDR3 length: 13 residues. Germline CDR1 MNHEY, CDR2 SVGEGT. Trimming stripped 6 bases from V and 4 bases from J, with 10 bases between. The CDR3 bases are TGTGCCAGCAGCCCGACTAGTTACAATGAGCAGTTCTTC. It codes for CASSPTSYNEQFF.

The chain recombines TRBV4-1 with TRBJ2-7; D possibly corresponds to TRBD1 (6 bases). The CDR3 is 12 residues long. CDR1 MGHRA and CDR2 YSYEKL come from the germline V gene. V lost 1 base to trimming and J lost 12 bases, with 13 bases between them. CDR3 DNA: TGCGCCAGCAGCCAAGTGGGACAATATCGGTACTTC. It encodes CASSQVGQYRYF.

The chain uses TRBV6-5 and TRBJ1-5; TRBD1 might be the D (6 bases). The CDR3 runs to 15 residues. The ends were cut back, 8 bases at V and 5 bases at J, with 19 bases in the middle. Germline V gives CDR1 MNHEY, CDR2 SVGAGI. CDR3 residues: CASGPYRVGHQPQHF. CDR3 coding DNA: TGTGCCAGCGGTCCCTACAGGGTTGGCCATCAGCCCCAGCATTTT.

The rearrangement links TRBV25-1 to TRBJ1-1, with 7 bases fitting TRBD1. CDR3 length equals 12 residues. After removal of 9 bases from V and 2 bases from J, the junction contained 3 bases not matched to a gene. Germline V gives CDR1 MGHDK, CDR2 SYGVNS. The CDR3 DNA follows: TGTGCCAGTCGACAGGGAAACACTGAAGCTTTCTTT. It is translated as CASRQGNTEAFF. The full variable domain, completed using reference TRBV25-1 and TRBJ1-1, is EADIYQTPRYLVIGTGKKITLECSQTMGHDKMYWYQQDPGMELHLIHYSYGVNSTEKGDLSSESTVSRIRTEHFPLTLESARPSHTSQYLCASRQGNTEAFFGQGTRLTVV.

The rearrangement joins TRBV4-2 to TRBJ2-3; TRBD2 matches 7 bases. V was clipped by 0 bases and J by 4 bases; unmatched bases: 10. Germline V gene data show CDR1 as LGHNA and CDR2 as YNFKEQ. The CDR3 covers 17 residues. The CDR3 sequence is CASSQDHSGVGSDTQYF. In DNA form, the CDR3 reads TGTGCCAGCAGCCAAGATCACAGCGGGGTAGGCTCAGATACGCAGTATTTT.

The V call is TRBV30, the J call TRBJ2-5, with 7 bases lining up with TRBD1. CDR3 length: 14 amino acids. With V trimmed by 7 bases and J by 2 bases, 10 bases remained unmatched. Germline V gene data show CDR1 as GTSNPN and CDR2 as SVGIG (reference sequence). The CDR3 is CASGYRGDQETQYF. The CDR3 region has the DNA TGTGCCTCGGGGTACAGGGGCGATCAAGAGACCCAGTACTTC.

The chain recombines TRBV28 with TRBJ1-4, with a tentative D call TRBD1 (6 bases). Trimming left V 7 bases short and J 8 bases short, with 17 bases between. Germline-derived CDR1 and CDR2 are MDHEN and SYDVKM. The CDR3 runs to 14 residues. The CDR3 DNA reads TGTGCCAGCACCCCAGGGGCGCGAAGGGAAAAACTGTTTTTT. This sequence encodes CASTPGARREKLFF.

The V and J genes are TRBV18 and TRBJ2-2; the match to TRBD2 covers 10 bases. CDR1 is KGHSH and CDR2 is LQKENI in the germline V gene. The ends lost 2 bases at V and 4 bases at J; junction bases unmatched: 7. This CDR3 contains 17 residues. The CDR3: CASSPVALAGVTGELFF. CDR3 sequence (DNA): TGTGCCAGCTCACCAGTCGCTCTAGCGGGGGTCACCGGGGAGCTGTTTTTT.

V and J are TRBV14 and TRBJ2-5; TRBD1 is a possible D gene (5 bases). The CDR3 length is 14 residues. Between the trimmed V and J ends, which lost 3 bases and 4 bases, there was a span of 12 bases. The V gene's germline CDR1 is SGHDN and CDR2 FVKESK. The DNA of the CDR3 is TGTGCCAGCAGCCACCGAGGCAGGGCAGAGACCCAGTACTTC. Translated: CASSHRGRAETQYF. The complete variable domain, with remaining parts taken from reference TRBV14 and TRBJ2-5, reads EAGVTQFPSHSVIEKGQTVTLRCDPISGHDNLYWYRRVMGKEIKFLLHFVKESKQDESGMPNNRFLAERTGGTYSTLKVQPAELEDSGVYFCASSHRGRAETQYFGPGTRLLVL.

The chain links TRBV9 to TRBJ2-3, with D possibly TRBD2 on 5 matching bases. CDR1 is SGDLS and CDR2 is YYNGEE in the germline V gene. CDR3 length equals 15 residues. The V and J ends lost 0 bases and 2 bases respectively, with 10 bases between them. CDR3 in amino acids: CASSVGGQHTDTQYF. The CDR3, as DNA: TGTGCCAGCAGCGTAGGCGGGCAACACACAGATACGCAGTATTTT.

The genes are TRBV10-3 and TRBJ1-5, with D maybe TRBD1 (5 bases). V lost 8 bases, J lost 1 base, and 6 bases lay in between. CDR1 and CDR2 (germline): ENHRY, SYGVKD. CDR3 size: 12 residues. CDR3 protein: CAIAGSNQPQHF. Here the CDR3 DNA reads TGTGCCATCGCAGGGAGCAATCAGCCCCAGCATTTT.

The chain is built from TRBV28 and TRBJ1-2; the D gene is possibly TRBD1 (5 bases). V was cut by 4 bases and J by 8 bases, with 11 bases left in between. The CDR3 loop spans 12 amino acids. Germline V gene data show CDR1 as MDHEN and CDR2 as SYDVKM. CDR3 coding DNA: TGTGCCAGCAGTTCGGGGGGGAAGGGCTACACCTTC. Its translation is CASSSGGKGYTF.

The chain uses TRBV9 and TRBJ2-7, with TRBD2 identical over 8 bases. The length of the CDR3 is 15 residues. Per germline, CDR1 SGDLS and CDR2 YYNGEE. V shed 4 bases, J shed 1 base, and the junction held 7 bases outside the gene matches. The CDR3 spells CASSPSGLVSYEQYF. The DNA for the CDR3 is TGTGCCAGCAGCCCGTCGGGACTAGTTTCCTACGAGCAGTACTTC.

The chain is built from TRBV7-2 and TRBJ2-3, with D possibly matching TRBD2 (5 bases). The CDR3 loop spans 15 amino acids. Germline loops: CDR1 SGHTA, CDR2 FQGNSA. With 0 bases removed from V and 1 base from J, the gap between germline ends came to 8 bases. The CDR3 here is CASSLAGVRTDTQYF. The CDR3, as DNA: TGTGCCAGCAGCTTAGCGGGAGTTCGCACAGATACGCAGTATTTT.

In DNA, the CDR3 is TGTGCCAGCAGCTACCTGGGGGGACTAGCAAACACCGGGGAGCTGTTTTTT. Protein: CASSYLGGLANTGELFF. The chain uses TRBV7-3 and TRBJ2-2, with 9 bases identical to TRBD2. Looked up from germline, CDR1 is SGHTA and CDR2 is FQGTGA. V trimming: 4 bases; J trimming: 2 bases; junction bases outside the gene matches: 8. The CDR3 has 17 residues.

The chain employs TRBV4-1 and TRBJ1-1; D possibly corresponds to TRBD1 (6 bases). The CDR3 totals 18 residues. Deletions cut 1 base from V and 1 base from J, with 19 bases between. Germline-derived CDR1 and CDR2 are MGHRA and YSYEKL. The CDR3 here is CASSQVGRVGGENTEAFF. The CDR3 bases are TGCGCCAGCAGCCAAGTCGGCAGGGTAGGGGGAGAGAACACTGAAGCTTTCTTT.

V and J are TRBV14 and TRBJ1-2, with a possible D match to TRBD1 (6 bases). The CDR3 runs to 15 residues. The V gene's germline CDR1 is SGHDN and CDR2 FVKESK. V shed 4 bases and J shed 7 bases, with 19 bases lying between them. CDR3: CASSRLHREELGYTF. The CDR3 region has the DNA TGTGCCAGCAGCCGCTTGCACAGGGAAGAGCTTGGCTACACCTTC.

This rearrangement joins TRBV28 to TRBJ1-1; TRBD1 might be the D (5 bases). The V gene's germline CDR1 is MDHEN and CDR2 SYDVKM. V dropped 8 bases and J dropped 5 bases, with 15 bases sitting between them. This CDR3 has 13 amino acids. The CDR3 coding sequence is TGTGCCAGCCGCCAACCGGGGGGGACTGAAGCTTTCTTT. Amino acids: CASRQPGGTEAFF.

This chain links TRBV10-2 with TRBJ2-7; D unresolved. The V end was cut by 0 bases, the J end by 3 bases, with 9 bases between. This CDR3 is 14 amino acids long. Per the germline V gene, CDR1 is WSHSY and CDR2 is SAAADI. CDR3 sequence: CASSESRAGYEQYF. CDR3 sequence (DNA): TGCGCCAGCAGTGAGTCGAGAGCAGGCTACGAGCAGTACTTC.

The chain joins TRBV7-9 to TRBJ2-1, with 7 bases matching TRBD1. Germline CDR1 reads SEHNR; CDR2 reads FQNEAQ (reference sequence). J gave up 3 bases and V 4 bases, and 6 bases lay outside the gene matches. The length of the CDR3 is 15 residues. The CDR3 nucleotides read TGTGCCAGCAGCTCGTCCCGGGACAGCTACAATGAGCAGTTCTTC. Its protein product is CASSSSRDSYNEQFF.